This T cell receptor beta chain came from a study of T cell responses to AZD1222 COVID-19 vaccine. Study findings and constraints: Donors, mostly white British, included more females; clonal diversity was possibly underestimated.

Assay used: immunoSEQ multiplex PCR; TCRdb lists only in-frame clones, some missing. The table includes more than 100,000 clones, roughly 90% detected once. This clone came up once. Its antigen is unknown. This CDR3 has 12 residues. Trimming pared 8 bases from V and 7 bases from J, leaving 13 bases between. V is TRBV12-3 or TRBV12-4 and J is TRBJ2-3; D is ambiguous. The source material was peripheral blood, sampled on day 0 of AZD1222 vaccination. The source of this sequence is an adult in good health. The chain's CDR3 is CASSGQAYTQYF. The CDR3 nucleotides read TGTGCCAGCTCCGGGCAGGCCTATACGCAGTATTTT.